This T cell receptor (beta chain) is from a study of CD8 T cells in Susac syndrome. Random hexamers primed reverse transcription of about 0.5 to 1 ug RNA. TCRdb re-called the immunoSEQ multiplex PCR reads through MiXCR, storing one row per CDR3 protein. The data contain around 190,000 distinct CDR3 sequences, roughly 96% of them seen just once; the ten biggest clones take up about 0.095%. CD8+ and CD4+ T cells from blood underwent TCR beta sequencing. The CDR3 sequence is 14 residues long. Trimming stripped 0 bases from V and 1 base from J, with 6 bases between. Looked up from germline, CDR1 is SGHRS and CDR2 is YFSETQ.

V gene TRBV5-1 combines with J gene TRBJ2-3, with D unresolved. The sequence derives from a human donor in good health. The sample consisted of CD4+ T cells from PBMCs. CDR3 bases: TGCGCCAGCAGCTTGGTACGGGGCACAGATACGCAGTATTTT. It yields the protein CASSLVRGTDTQYF.